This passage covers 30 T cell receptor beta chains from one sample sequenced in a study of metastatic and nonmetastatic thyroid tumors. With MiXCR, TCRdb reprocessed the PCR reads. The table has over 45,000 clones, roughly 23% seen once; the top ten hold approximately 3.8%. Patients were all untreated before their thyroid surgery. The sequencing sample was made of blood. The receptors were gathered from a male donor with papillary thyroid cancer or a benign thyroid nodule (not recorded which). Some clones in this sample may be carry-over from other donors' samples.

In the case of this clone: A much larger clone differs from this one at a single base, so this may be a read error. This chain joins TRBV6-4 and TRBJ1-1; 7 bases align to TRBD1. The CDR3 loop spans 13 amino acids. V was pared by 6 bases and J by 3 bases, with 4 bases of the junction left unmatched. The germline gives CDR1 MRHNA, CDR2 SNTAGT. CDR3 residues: CASRRTGDTEAFF. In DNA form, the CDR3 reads TGTGCCAGCAGACGGACAGGCGACACTGAAGCTTTCTTT.

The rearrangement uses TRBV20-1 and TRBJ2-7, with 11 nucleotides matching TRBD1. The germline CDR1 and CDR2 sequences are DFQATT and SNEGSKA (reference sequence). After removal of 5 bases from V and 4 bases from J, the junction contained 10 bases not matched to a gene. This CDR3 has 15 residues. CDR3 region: CSAAGTGGFSYEQYF. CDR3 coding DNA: TGCAGTGCTGCAGGGACAGGGGGTTTCTCTTACGAGCAGTACTTC.

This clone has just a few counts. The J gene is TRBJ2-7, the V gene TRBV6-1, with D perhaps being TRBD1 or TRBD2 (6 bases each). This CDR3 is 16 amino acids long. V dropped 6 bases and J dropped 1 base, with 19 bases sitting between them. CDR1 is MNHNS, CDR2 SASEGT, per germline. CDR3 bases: TGTGCCAGCAGCCCCTCTATCGGCGGGACATCCTACGAGCAGTACTTC. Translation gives CASSPSIGGTSYEQYF.

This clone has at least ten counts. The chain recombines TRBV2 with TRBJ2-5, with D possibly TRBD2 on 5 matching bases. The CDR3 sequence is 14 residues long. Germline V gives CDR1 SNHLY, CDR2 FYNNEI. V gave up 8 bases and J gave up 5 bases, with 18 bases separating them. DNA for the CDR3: TGTGCCAGCGAGAAGGACTCCCCGGCGGAGACCCAGTACTTC. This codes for CASEKDSPAETQYF.

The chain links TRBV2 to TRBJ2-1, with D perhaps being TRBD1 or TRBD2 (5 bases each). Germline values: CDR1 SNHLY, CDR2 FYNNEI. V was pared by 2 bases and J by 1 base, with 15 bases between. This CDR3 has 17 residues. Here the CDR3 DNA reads TGTGCCAGCAGTGAATTGCCGGGGCGCCCGTCCTACAATGAGCAGTTCTTC. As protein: CASSELPGRPSYNEQFF.

The DNA of the CDR3 is TGCGCCAGCAGCCAGTGGGAGAGCTCCTACGAGCAGTACTTC. Encoded protein: CASSQWESSYEQYF. The chain couples TRBV4-3 to TRBJ2-7; D possibly corresponds to TRBD2 (5 bases). The V end lost 3 bases, the J end lost 0 bases, and 9 bases lay between the germline ends. Germline CDR1 is LGHNA and CDR2 is YSLEER. The CDR3 totals 14 residues.

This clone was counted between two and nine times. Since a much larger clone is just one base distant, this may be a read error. The CDR3 sequence is CASIEVHGPFSYNSPLHF. The CDR3 DNA reads TGTGCCAGCATTGAAGTTCACGGACCCTTCTCCTATAATTCACCCCTCCACTTT. The J gene is TRBJ1-6, the V gene TRBV6-1; D not resolved. Germline assignment: CDR1 MNHNS and CDR2 SASEGT. CDR3 length: 18 residues.

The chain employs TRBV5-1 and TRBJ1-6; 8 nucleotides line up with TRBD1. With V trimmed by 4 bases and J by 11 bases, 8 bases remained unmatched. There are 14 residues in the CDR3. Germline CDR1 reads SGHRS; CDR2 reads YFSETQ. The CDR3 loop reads CASSTGQGGAPLHF. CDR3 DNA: TGCGCCAGCAGCACCGGACAGGGAGGAGCACCCCTCCACTTT.

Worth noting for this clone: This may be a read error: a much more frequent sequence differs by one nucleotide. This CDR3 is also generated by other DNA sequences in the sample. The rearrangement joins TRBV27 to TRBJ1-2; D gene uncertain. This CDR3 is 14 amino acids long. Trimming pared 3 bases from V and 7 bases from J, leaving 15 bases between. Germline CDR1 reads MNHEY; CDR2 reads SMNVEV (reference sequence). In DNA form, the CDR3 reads TGTGCCAGCAGTTTGCAGTGGGGATCGGGTGGCTACACCTTC. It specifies CASSLQWGSGGYTF.

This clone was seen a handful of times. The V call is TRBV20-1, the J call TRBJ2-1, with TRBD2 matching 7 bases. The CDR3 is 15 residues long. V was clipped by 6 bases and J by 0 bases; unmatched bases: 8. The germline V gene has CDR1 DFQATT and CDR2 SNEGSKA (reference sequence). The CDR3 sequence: CSATAGESSYNEQFF. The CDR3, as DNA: TGCAGTGCAACGGCGGGGGAGAGCTCCTACAATGAGCAGTTCTTC.

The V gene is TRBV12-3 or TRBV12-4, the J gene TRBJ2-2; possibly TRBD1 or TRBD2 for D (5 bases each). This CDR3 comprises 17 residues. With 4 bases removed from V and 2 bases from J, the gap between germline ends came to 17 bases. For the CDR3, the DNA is TGTGCCAGCAGTTCGAGATGGACTGGGGCCAACACCGGGGAGCTGTTTTTT. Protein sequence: CASSSRWTGANTGELFF.

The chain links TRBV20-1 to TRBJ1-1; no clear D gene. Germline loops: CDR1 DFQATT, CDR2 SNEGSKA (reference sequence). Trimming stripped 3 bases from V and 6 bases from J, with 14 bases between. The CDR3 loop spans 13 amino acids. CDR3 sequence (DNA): TGCAGTGCTAGTAACCCTGGTGACGCTGAAGCTTTCTTT. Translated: CSASNPGDAEAFF.

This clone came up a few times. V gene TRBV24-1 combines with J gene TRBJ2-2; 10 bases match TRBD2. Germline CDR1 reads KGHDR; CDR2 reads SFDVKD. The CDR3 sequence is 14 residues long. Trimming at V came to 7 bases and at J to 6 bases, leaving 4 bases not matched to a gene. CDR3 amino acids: CATRASGSAGELFF. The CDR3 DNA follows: TGTGCCACCAGGGCTAGCGGGAGCGCCGGGGAGCTGTTTTTT.

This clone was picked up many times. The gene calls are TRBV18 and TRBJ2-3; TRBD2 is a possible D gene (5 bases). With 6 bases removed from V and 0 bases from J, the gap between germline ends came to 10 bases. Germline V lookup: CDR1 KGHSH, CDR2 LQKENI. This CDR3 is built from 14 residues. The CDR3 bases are TGTGCCAGCTCCTTAGCGCAGAGCACAGATACGCAGTATTTT. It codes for CASSLAQSTDTQYF.

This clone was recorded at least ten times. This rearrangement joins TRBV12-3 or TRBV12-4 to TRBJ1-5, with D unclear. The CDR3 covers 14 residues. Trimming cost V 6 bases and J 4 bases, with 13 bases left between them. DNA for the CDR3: TGTGCCAGCAGACCCCCCCATTGGAATCAGCCCCAGCATTTT. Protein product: CASRPPHWNQPQHF.

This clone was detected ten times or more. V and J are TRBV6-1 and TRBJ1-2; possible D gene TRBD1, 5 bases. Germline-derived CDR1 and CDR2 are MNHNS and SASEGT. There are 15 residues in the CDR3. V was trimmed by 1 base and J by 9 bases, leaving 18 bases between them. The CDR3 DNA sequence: TGTGCCAGCAGTGAAGGCCTAGGGGATCGCAGAAGCTACACCTTC. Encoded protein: CASSEGLGDRRSYTF.

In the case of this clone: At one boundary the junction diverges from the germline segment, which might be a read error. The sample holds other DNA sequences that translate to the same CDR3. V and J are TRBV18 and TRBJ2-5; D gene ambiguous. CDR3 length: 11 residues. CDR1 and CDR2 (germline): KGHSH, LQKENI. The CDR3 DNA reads TGTGCCGGCTCACCCGGAGAGACCCAGTACTTC. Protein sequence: CAGSPGETQYF.

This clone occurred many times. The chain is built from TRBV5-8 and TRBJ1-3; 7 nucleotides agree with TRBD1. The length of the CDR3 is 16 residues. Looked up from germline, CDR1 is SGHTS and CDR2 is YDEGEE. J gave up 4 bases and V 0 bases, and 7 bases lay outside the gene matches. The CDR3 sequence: CASSLVYRGGGNTIYF. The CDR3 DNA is TGTGCCAGCAGCTTGGTGTACAGGGGTGGAGGAAACACCATATATTTT.

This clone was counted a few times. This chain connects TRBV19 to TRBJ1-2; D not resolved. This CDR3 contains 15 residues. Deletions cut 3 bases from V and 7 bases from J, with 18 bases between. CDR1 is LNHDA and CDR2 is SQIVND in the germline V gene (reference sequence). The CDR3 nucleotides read TGTGCCAGTAGTATGGAGGGCGGGGAACTTGCTGGCTACACCTTC. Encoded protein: CASSMEGGELAGYTF.

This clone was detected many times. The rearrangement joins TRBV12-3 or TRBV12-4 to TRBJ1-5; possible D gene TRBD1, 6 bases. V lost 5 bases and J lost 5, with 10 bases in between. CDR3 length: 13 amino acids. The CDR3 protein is CASSTGRDQPQHF. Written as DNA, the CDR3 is TGTGCCAGCAGTACAGGGAGGGATCAGCCCCAGCATTTT.

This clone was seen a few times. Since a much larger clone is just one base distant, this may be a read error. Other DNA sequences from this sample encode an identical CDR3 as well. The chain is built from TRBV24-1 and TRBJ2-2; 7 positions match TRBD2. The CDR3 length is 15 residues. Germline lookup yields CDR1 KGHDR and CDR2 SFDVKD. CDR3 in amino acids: CATSDASGHTGELFF. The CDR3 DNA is TGTGCCACCAGTGATGCTAGCGGCCACACCGGCGAGCTGTTTTTT.

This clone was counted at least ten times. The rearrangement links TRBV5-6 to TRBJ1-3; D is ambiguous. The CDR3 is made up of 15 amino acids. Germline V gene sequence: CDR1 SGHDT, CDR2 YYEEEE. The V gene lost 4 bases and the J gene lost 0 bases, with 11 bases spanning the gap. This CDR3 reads CASSADPFSGNTIYF. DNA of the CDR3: TGTGCCAGCAGCGCAGACCCTTTCTCTGGAAACACCATATATTTT.

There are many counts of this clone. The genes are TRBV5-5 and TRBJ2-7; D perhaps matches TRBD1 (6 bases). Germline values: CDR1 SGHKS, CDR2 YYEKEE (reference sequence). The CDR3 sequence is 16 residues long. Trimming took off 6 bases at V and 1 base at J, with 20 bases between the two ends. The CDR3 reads CASTSRDRTGSYEQYF. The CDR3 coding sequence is TGTGCCAGCACTTCCAGAGACCGTACAGGGTCCTACGAGCAGTACTTC.

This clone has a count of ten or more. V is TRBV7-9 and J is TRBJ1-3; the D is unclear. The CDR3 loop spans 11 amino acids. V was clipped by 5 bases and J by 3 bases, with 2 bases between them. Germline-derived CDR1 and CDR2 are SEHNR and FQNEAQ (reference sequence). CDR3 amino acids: CASSHGNTIYF. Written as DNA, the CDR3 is TGTGCCAGCAGCCATGGAAACACCATATATTTT.

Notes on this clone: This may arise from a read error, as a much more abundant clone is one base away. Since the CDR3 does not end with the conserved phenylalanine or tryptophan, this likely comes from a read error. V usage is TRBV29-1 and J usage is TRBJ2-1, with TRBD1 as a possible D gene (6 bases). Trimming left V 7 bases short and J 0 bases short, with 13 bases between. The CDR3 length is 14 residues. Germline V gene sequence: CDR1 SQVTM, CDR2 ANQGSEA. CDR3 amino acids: CSAPLGGSYNEQFL. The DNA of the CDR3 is TGCAGCGCTCCTCTAGGGGGCTCCTACAATGAGCAGTTCCTC.

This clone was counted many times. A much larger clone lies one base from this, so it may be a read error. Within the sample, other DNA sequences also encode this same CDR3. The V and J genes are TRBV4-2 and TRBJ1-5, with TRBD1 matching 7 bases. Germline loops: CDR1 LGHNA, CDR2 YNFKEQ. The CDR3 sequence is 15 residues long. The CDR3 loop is CASSQTQGSNQPQHF. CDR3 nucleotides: TGTGCCAGCAGCCAAACACAGGGGAGCAACCAGCCCCAGCATTTT.

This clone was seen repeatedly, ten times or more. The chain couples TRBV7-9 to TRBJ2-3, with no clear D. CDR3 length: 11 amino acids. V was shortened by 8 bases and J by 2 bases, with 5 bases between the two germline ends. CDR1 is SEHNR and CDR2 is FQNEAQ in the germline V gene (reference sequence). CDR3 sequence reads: CASAITDTQYF. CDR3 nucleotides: TGTGCCAGCGCAATCACAGATACGCAGTATTTT.

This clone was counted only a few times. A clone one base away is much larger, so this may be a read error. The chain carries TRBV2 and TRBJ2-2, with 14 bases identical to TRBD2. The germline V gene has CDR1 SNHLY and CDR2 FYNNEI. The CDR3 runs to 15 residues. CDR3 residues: CASTLTSGGAGGLFF. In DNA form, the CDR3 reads TGTGCCAGCACTTTGACTAGCGGGGGGGCCGGGGGGCTGTTTTTT.

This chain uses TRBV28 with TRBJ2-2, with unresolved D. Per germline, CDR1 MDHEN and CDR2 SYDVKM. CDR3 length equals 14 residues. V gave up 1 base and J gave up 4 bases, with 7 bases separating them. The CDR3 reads CASSLSQLTGELFF. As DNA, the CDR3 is TGTGCCAGCAGTTTATCCCAGCTCACCGGGGAGCTGTTTTTT.

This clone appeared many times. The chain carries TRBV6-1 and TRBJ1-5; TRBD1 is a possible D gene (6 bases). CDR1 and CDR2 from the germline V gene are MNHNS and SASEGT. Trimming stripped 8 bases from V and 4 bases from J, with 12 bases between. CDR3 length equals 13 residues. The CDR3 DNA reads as TGTGCCAGCTGGGGGGGGCCGAATCAGCCCCAGCATTTT. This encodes CASWGGPNQPQHF.